This TCR beta chain was found in a study of blood T cell repertoires in COVID-19. Study overall: PBMCs, B-cell-depleted T cells, or T cells were the source of the cDNA or gDNA that made up the material.

Profiled with immunoSEQ multiplex PCR; TCRdb holds only in-frame clones, not every one. The data hold about 140,000 clones, with approximately 81% observed a single time. V lost 3 bases, J lost 0 bases, and 12 bases lay in between. CDR1 is KGHDR, CDR2 SFDVKD, per germline. The CDR3 is made up of 16 amino acids. The clonotype comes from a human donor in a cohort sampled during active COVID-19. Sequencing was carried out using peripheral blood. The chain has TRBV24-1 and TRBJ2-3; D possibly corresponds to TRBD1 (6 bases). The CDR3 region is CATSDTHRASTDTQYF. The DNA for the CDR3 is TGTGCCACCAGTGATACGCACAGGGCTAGCACAGATACGCAGTATTTT.